This TCR beta chain emerged from a study of T-cell memory formation after mild COVID-19. TCRdb ran MiXCR on the 5' RACE reads and lists one entry per CDR3 protein. The sample contains around 440,000 distinct CDR3 sequences, around a sixth of which appear only once. Study findings and constraints: Day 15 to 85 contractors were CD4/CD8 balanced; later expanders leaned CD4+. Clones from the second wave (peaking day 37) had unconfirmed SARS-CoV-2 specificity.

This CDR3 has 16 residues. The germline V gene has CDR1 LNHDA and CDR2 SQIVND (reference sequence). Unmatched junction bases numbered 6, after V lost 3 bases and J lost 2 bases. In regard to this clonotype: Its antigen is unidentified.

Sequencing was performed on PBMCs or a T cell subset sorted from them (not recorded which). The TCR was taken from an adult woman who had mild COVID-19 (a few samples of this study predate the infection). Cell type and time point are not known. The rearrangement links TRBV19 to TRBJ2-5, with 10 bases that match TRBD2. The CDR3 DNA sequence: TGTGCCAGTAGTATCCTGTCACTAGCGGGGCAAGAGACCCAGTACTTC. The encoded protein is CASSILSLAGQETQYF. Looking up the rest from reference TRBV19 and TRBJ2-5 gives the full variable domain: DGGITQSPKYLFRKEGQNVTLSCEQNLNHDAMYWYRQDPGQGLRLIYYSQIVNDFQKGDIAEGYSVSREKKESFPLTVTSAQKNPTAFYLCASSILSLAGQETQYFGPGTRLLVL.